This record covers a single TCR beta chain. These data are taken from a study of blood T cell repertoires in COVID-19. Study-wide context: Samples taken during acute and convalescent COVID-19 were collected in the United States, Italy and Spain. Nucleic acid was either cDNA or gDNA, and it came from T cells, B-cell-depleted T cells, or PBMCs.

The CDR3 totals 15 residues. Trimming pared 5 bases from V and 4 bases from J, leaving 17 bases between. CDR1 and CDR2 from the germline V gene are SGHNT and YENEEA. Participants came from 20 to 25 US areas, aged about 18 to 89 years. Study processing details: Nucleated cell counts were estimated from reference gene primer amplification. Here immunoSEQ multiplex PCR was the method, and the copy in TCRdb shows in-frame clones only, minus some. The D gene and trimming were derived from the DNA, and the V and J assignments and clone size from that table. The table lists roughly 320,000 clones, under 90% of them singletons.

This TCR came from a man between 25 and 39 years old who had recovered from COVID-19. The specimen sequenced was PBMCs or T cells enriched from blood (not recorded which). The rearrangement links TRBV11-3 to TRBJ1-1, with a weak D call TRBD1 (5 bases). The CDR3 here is CASSPDRASATEAFF. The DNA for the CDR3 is TGTGCCAGCAGCCCCGACAGAGCCTCGGCCACTGAAGCTTTCTTT. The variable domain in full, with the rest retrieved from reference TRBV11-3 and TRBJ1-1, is EAGVVQSPRYKIIEKKQPVAFWCNPISGHNTLYWYLQNLGQGPELLIRYENEEAVDDSQLPKDRFSAERLKGVDSTLKIQPAELGDSAVYLCASSPDRASATEAFFGQGTRLTVV.